This TCR beta chain stems from a study of control samples from healthy donors and cancer patients. Sequenced by immunoSEQ multiplex PCR; TCRdb stores in-frame clones only, minus some. The sample comprises approximately 58,000 clones, about 85% of which are singletons, and roughly an eighth rests with the top ten. The V end lost 4 bases, the J end lost 0 bases, and 13 bases lay between the germline ends. Per germline, CDR1 SQVTM and CDR2 ANQGSEA. This CDR3 contains 15 residues. The sample comprised PBMCs. V gene TRBV29-1 combines with J gene TRBJ1-3; D is unclear. The receptor was isolated from a man aged 55 to 70 with head and neck cancer. The CDR3 reads CSVAIGQNSGNTIYF. Here the CDR3 DNA reads TGCAGCGTTGCAATCGGCCAGAACTCTGGAAACACCATATATTTT.